The 14 T cell receptor beta chains below come from one sample, sequenced in a study of CD8+ T cells in alopecia areata (dated by TCRdb to the late 2010s). Lesional scalp punch biopsies and peripheral blood were collected from alopecia areata patients. Library construction relied on the immunoSEQ multiplex PCR assay. To provide template for TCR sequencing, every sample had RNA extracted and reverse transcribed into cDNA. Drawn from immuneACCESS, this table holds only the in-frame rearrangements with V and J called that TCRdb kept. Clones are partly lost; checked studies trace under half to an unresolved V gene and leave the rest unexplained. The sample table lists 5,900 or so clones, about 60% of them with a count of one. The ten largest clones add up to roughly an eighth of the sample. Material for sequencing was skin. These receptors all come from a human donor with alopecia areata.

V usage is TRBV7-9 and J usage is TRBJ2-7, with D possibly being TRBD1 (6 bases). CDR3 length equals 13 residues. CDR1 is SEHNR, CDR2 FQNEAQ, per germline (reference sequence). Trimming removed 4 bases from V and 5 bases from J, with 12 bases in between. The CDR3 region is CASSSRGPDEQYF. In DNA, the CDR3 is TGTGCCAGCAGCTCCAGGGGACCCGACGAGCAGTACTTC.

The CDR3 protein is CASSDRSPDTQYF. In nucleotides, the CDR3 is TGTGCCAGCAGCGATAGGTCGCCGGATACGCAGTATTTT. The chain has TRBV7-9 and TRBJ2-3; D is undetermined. The CDR3 is 13 residues long. V lost 5 bases and J lost 6, with 12 bases in between. From germline, CDR1 is SEHNR and CDR2 FQNEAQ (reference sequence).

This clone has more than one count but fewer than ten. The rearrangement joins TRBV7-9 to TRBJ2-7; D perhaps matches TRBD1 (6 bases). V was trimmed by 6 bases and J by 5 bases, leaving 20 bases between them. The CDR3 extends over 15 amino acids. From germline, CDR1 is SEHNR and CDR2 FQNEAQ (reference sequence). The CDR3 nucleotides read TGTGCCAGCAGAAGCTCTAGGCAGGGGAGCAACGAGCAGTACTTC. It translates to CASRSSRQGSNEQYF.

The J gene is TRBJ1-2, the V gene TRBV21-1; the D call in the table, TRBD1, was not verified against the DNA. TRBV21-1 is classified as a pseudogene. The CDR3 length is 13 residues. The CDR3, as DNA: TGTGCCAGCAGTCAGGGAGAGGGGGTAGGCTACACCTTC. It codes for CASSQGEGVGYTF.

V and J are TRBV28 and TRBJ1-2; TRBD1 matches at 10 bases. Germline V gene lookup returns CDR1 MDHEN and CDR2 SYDVKM. CDR3 size: 14 residues. The V and J ends lost 5 bases and 3 bases, in that order; junction bases with no gene match: 3. CDR3 amino acids: CASSTTGGYYGYTF. The CDR3 DNA sequence: TGTGCCAGCAGTACGACAGGGGGCTACTATGGCTACACCTTC.

This clone was seen more than once but under ten times. The chain links TRBV7-2 to TRBJ2-2, with D possibly being TRBD1 or TRBD2 (5 bases each). Per the germline V gene, CDR1 is SGHTA and CDR2 is FQGNSA. V was pared by 3 bases and J by 5 bases, with 13 bases between. The CDR3 sequence is 15 residues long. The CDR3 is CASSFKGRETGELFF. CDR3 DNA: TGTGCCAGCAGCTTCAAGGGCAGGGAGACCGGGGAGCTGTTTTTT.

The chain employs TRBV15 and TRBJ1-6; D unresolved. The CDR3 runs 13 residues. The germline V gene has CDR1 LNHNV and CDR2 YYDKDF (reference sequence). V lost 1 base, J lost 11 bases, and 9 bases lay in between. The CDR3 DNA reads as TGTGCCACCAGCAGAGGGGGTGAGGCACCCCTCCACTTT. As protein: CATSRGGEAPLHF.

This clone was observed a handful of times. The chain carries TRBV19 and TRBJ2-1; D uncertain. CDR3 length: 16 residues. V lost 0 bases and J 5 bases, leaving 14 bases between the germline ends. Germline V lookup: CDR1 LNHDA, CDR2 SQIVND (reference sequence). CDR3 residues: CASSIDPRVSDNEQFF. The CDR3 DNA follows: TGTGCCAGTAGTATAGACCCACGGGTTAGTGACAATGAGCAGTTCTTC.

This clone was detected only a few times. V is TRBV5-5 and J is TRBJ1-5; 9 nucleotides match TRBD1. The trim removed 0 bases at V and 7 bases at J, leaving 5 bases unmatched. Germline V gene lookup returns CDR1 SGHKS and CDR2 YYEKEE (reference sequence). The CDR3 spans 15 residues. The CDR3 region has the DNA TGTGCCAGCAGCTTGGGTTGGGACAGGGCCCAGCCCCAGCATTTT. Translation: CASSLGWDRAQPQHF.

The CDR3 DNA reads as TGTGCCAGCAGTTTATCGCCAGGGTTGGAGACCCAGTACTTC. Protein sequence: CASSLSPGLETQYF. The rearrangement joins TRBV27 to TRBJ2-5, with D possibly TRBD1 on 5 matching bases. CDR3 length equals 14 residues. The ends were cut back, 0 bases at V and 5 bases at J, with 10 bases in the middle. Per the germline V gene, CDR1 is MNHEY and CDR2 is SMNVEV (reference sequence).

The V call is TRBV5-1, the J call TRBJ2-7; D call uncertain. Trimming shortened V by 4 bases and J by 2 bases, and 10 bases separated the two germline ends. The germline V gene has CDR1 SGHRS and CDR2 YFSETQ. This CDR3 comprises 13 residues. CDR3 in DNA: TGCGCCAGCAGCCCCGGCGGCCCCTACGAGCAGTACTTC. Amino acids: CASSPGGPYEQYF.

This sequence joins TRBV5-4 and TRBJ1-2; D unresolved. Between the trimmed V and J ends, which lost 4 bases and 2 bases, there was a span of 6 bases. The germline V gene encodes CDR1 SGHNT and CDR2 YYREEE (reference sequence). The CDR3 covers 12 residues. For the CDR3, the DNA is TGTGCCAGCAGCCCCGGGAACTATGGCTACACCTTC. Its protein is CASSPGNYGYTF. Full variable domain (rest looked up from reference TRBV5-4 and TRBJ1-2): ETGVTQSPTHLIKTRGQQVTLRCSSQSGHNTVSWYQQALGQGPQFIFQYYREEENGRGNFPPRFSGLQFPNYSSELNVNALELDDSALYLCASSPGNYGYTFGSGTRLTVV.

This clone has just one count. The J gene is TRBJ1-5, the V gene TRBV4-2, with D perhaps TRBD1 (5 bases). The CDR3 sequence is 16 residues long. With 5 bases removed from V and 6 bases from J, the gap between germline ends came to 20 bases. The germline gives CDR1 LGHNA, CDR2 YNFKEQ. The CDR3 DNA follows: TGTGCCAGCAGCTCCGGAGGGGTGACTAGGGGTCAGCCCCAGCATTTT. Residues: CASSSGGVTRGQPQHF.

The DNA of the CDR3 is TGCGCCAGCAGCTTGGGGAATAGCGGGCACTCAGAGACCCAGTACTTC. Translation gives CASSLGNSGHSETQYF. This rearrangement joins TRBV5-1 to TRBJ2-5, with 7 bases that match TRBD2. Trimming removed 0 bases from V and 4 bases from J; junction bases left unmatched: 9. The CDR3 runs to 16 residues. Germline assignment: CDR1 SGHRS and CDR2 YFSETQ.